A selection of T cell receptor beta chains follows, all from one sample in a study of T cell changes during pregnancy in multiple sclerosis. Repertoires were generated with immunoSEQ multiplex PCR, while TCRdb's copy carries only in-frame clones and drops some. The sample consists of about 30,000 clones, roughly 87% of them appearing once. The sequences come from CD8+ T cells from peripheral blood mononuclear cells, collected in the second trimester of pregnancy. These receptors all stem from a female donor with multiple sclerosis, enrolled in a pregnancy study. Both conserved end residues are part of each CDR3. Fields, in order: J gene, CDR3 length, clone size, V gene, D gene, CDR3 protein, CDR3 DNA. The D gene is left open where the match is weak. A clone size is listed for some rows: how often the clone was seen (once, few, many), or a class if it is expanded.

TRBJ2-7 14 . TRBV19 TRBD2 CASTAGGVPYEQYF TGTGCCAGTACCGCGGGAGGGGTACCCTACGAGCAGTACTTC
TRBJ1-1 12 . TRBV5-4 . CASSLSGLAAFF TGTGCCAGCAGCTTGTCTGGGTTAGCAGCTTTCTTT
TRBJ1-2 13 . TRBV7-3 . CASSLSADYGYTF TGTGCCAGCAGCTTATCGGCGGACTATGGCTACACCTTC
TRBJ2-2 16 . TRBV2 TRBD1 CASSPGTEENTGELFF TGTGCCAGCAGCCCCGGGACAGAGGAGAACACCGGGGAGCTGTTTTTT
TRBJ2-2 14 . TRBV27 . CASSFDPSAGELFF TGTGCCAGCAGTTTCGATCCCAGCGCCGGGGAGCTGTTTTTT
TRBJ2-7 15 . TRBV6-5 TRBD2 CASRSPLAGGYEQYF TGTGCCAGCAGATCCCCACTTGCGGGAGGGTACGAGCAGTACTTC
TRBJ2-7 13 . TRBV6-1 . CASDQTGTYEQYF TGTGCCAGTGACCAGACAGGTACCTACGAGCAGTACTTC
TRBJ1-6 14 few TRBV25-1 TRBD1 CASSRTGGVSPLHF TGTGCCAGCAGCAGGACAGGGGGCGTCTCACCCCTCCACTTT
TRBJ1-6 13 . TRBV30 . CAWCAQGNSPLHF TGTGCCTGGTGCGCCCAGGGAAATTCACCCCTCCACTTT
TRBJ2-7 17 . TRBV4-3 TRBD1 CASSQDVETGGWYEQYF TGCGCCAGCAGCCAAGATGTTGAGACAGGGGGCTGGTACGAGCAGTACTTC
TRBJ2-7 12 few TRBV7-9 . CASSPHAYEQYF TGTGCCAGCAGCCCCCATGCCTACGAGCAGTACTTC
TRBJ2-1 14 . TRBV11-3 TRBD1 CASSSRQGMNEQFF TGTGCCAGCAGCTCCAGACAGGGGATGAATGAGCAGTTCTTC
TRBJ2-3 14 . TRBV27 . CASSSLGVTDTQYF TGTGCCAGCAGTTCCCTCGGAGTCACAGATACGCAGTATTTT
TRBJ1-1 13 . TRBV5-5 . CASSFREEWEAFF TGTGCCAGCAGCTTTCGAGAAGAGTGGGAAGCTTTCTTT
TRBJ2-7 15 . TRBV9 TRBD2 CASSVGSGDSYEQYF TGTGCCAGCAGCGTAGGTAGCGGGGACTCCTACGAGCAGTACTTC
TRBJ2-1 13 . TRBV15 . CATSVRGGVEQFF TGTGCCACCAGCGTACGAGGGGGAGTTGAGCAGTTCTTC
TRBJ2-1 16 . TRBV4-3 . CASSQDRQQVTYEQFF TGCGCCAGCAGCCAAGATCGTCAGCAGGTTACATATGAGCAGTTCTTC
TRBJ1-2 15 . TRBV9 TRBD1 CASSGTGGRGYGYTF TGTGCCAGCAGCGGGACAGGGGGCAGGGGCTATGGCTACACCTTC
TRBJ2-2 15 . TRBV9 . CASSVGTANTGELFF TGTGCCAGCAGCGTAGGGACAGCCAACACCGGGGAGCTGTTTTTT
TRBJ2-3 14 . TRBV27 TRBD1 CASSTGVGADTQYF TGTGCCAGCAGCACAGGGGTGGGCGCAGATACGCAGTATTTT
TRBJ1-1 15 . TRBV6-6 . CASSATPNWNTEAFF TGTGCCAGCAGTGCCACGCCAAACTGGAACACTGAAGCTTTCTTT
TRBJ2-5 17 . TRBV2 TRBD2 CASSKGLAGSTEETQYF TGTGCCAGCTCCAAGGGACTAGCGGGGAGCACGGAAGAGACCCAGTACTTC
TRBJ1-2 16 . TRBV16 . CASSQTLDGAVYGYTF TGTGCCAGCAGCCAAACCCTTGATGGGGCAGTCTATGGCTACACCTTC
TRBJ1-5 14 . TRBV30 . CAWSVGVSNQPQHF TGTGCCTGGAGTGTCGGGGTGAGCAATCAGCCCCAGCATTTT
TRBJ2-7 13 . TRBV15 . CATSTTTRGEQYF TGTGCCACCAGCACCACTACTAGGGGGGAGCAGTACTTC
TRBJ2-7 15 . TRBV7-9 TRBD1 CASSGQGLGSYEQYF TGTGCCAGCAGTGGACAGGGTCTCGGGTCCTACGAGCAGTACTTC
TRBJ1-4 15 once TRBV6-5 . CASSPSPLGHEKLFF TGTGCCAGCAGCCCTTCGCCCCTCGGTCATGAAAAACTGTTTTTT
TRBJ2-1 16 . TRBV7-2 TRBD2 CASSFLAGGTANEQFF TGTGCCAGCAGCTTCTTAGCGGGAGGCACAGCAAATGAGCAGTTCTTC
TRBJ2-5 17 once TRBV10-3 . CAISATPTGFEQETQYF TGTGCCATCAGTGCAACCCCGACTGGTTTTGAACAAGAGACCCAGTACTTC
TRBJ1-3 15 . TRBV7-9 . CASSLEGRAGNTIYF TGTGCCAGCAGCTTAGAAGGCAGGGCTGGAAACACCATATATTTT
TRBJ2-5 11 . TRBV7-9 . CASSYYETQYF TGTGCCAGCAGCTACTATGAGACCCAGTACTTC
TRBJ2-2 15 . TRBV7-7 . CASSLGATNTGELFF TGTGCTAGCAGCTTAGGGGCTACCAACACCGGGGAGCTGTTTTTT
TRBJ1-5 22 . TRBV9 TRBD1 CASSVATGEDRTGGHSNQPQHF TGTGCCAGCAGCGTAGCTACAGGGGAGGATCGGACAGGGGGTCATAGCAATCAGCCCCAGCATTTT
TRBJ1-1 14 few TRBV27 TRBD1 CASSPGTGVTEAFF TGTGCCAGCAGTCCCGGGACAGGGGTCACTGAAGCTTTCTTT
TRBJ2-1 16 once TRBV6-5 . CASSYSSLAGANEQFF TGTGCCAGCAGTTACTCGAGTCTAGCAGGGGCAAATGAGCAGTTCTTC
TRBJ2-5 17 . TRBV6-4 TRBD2 CASSLMGLAGGQETQYF TGTGCCAGCAGCCTAATGGGACTAGCGGGGGGACAAGAGACCCAGTACTTC
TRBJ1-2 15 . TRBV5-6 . CASSLVEGHNYGYTF TGTGCCAGCAGCTTGGTGGAGGGCCATAACTATGGCTACACCTTC
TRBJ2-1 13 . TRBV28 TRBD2 CASSLAGGNEQFF TGTGCCAGCAGCCTAGCGGGAGGCAATGAGCAGTTCTTC
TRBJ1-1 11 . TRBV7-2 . CASSEHYTAFF TGTGCCAGCAGCGAGCATTATACGGCTTTCTTT
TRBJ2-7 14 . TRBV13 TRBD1 CASSFRDSPYEQYF TGTGCCAGCAGCTTCCGGGACAGCCCCTACGAGCAGTACTTC
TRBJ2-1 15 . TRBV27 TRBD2 CASSLVAGGSNEQFF TGTGCCAGCAGTTTAGTGGCGGGAGGAAGCAATGAGCAGTTCTTC
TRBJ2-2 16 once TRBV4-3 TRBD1 CASSQGWTGEDGELFF TGCGCCAGCAGCCAAGGTTGGACAGGGGAGGACGGGGAGCTGTTTTTT
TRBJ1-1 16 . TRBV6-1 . CASSEKRGFLNTEAFF TGTGCCAGCAGTGAAAAGCGGGGGTTCTTGAACACTGAAGCTTTCTTT
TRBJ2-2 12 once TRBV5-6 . CASSTGSGELFF TGTGCCAGCAGCACCGGTTCGGGGGAGCTGTTTTTT
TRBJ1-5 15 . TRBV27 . CASSLSGGGNQPQHF TGTGCCAGCAGTTTATCGGGGGGGGGCAATCAGCCCCAGCATTTT
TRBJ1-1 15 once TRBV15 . CATSEVGELNTEAFF TGTGCCACCAGCGAGGTCGGGGAATTGAACACTGAAGCTTTCTTT
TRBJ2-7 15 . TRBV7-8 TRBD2 CASSSWTSGSSEQYF TGTGCCAGCAGCTCCTGGACTAGCGGGAGTAGCGAGCAGTACTTC
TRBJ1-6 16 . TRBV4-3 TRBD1 CASSPADRGYNSPLHF TGCGCCAGCAGCCCCGCAGACAGGGGATATAATTCACCCCTCCACTTT
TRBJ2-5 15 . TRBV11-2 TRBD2 CASSPPGLAGETQYF TGTGCCAGCAGCCCGCCGGGACTAGCGGGGGAGACCCAGTACTTC
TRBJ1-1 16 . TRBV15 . CATSSTELVSNTEAFF TGTGCCACCAGCAGTACGGAGTTAGTCTCGAACACTGAAGCTTTCTTT
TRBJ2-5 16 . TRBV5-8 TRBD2 CASSLKYWTSRGTQYF TGTGCCAGCAGCTTAAAATATTGGACTAGCCGGGGGACCCAGTACTTC
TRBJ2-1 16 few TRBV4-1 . CASSQEGEWLYNEQFF TGCGCCAGCAGCCAAGAAGGAGAATGGCTTTACAATGAGCAGTTCTTC
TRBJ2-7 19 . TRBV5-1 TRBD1 CASSLSGTGGISNVPEQYF TGCGCCAGCAGCTTGTCAGGGACAGGGGGCATCAGTAACGTCCCCGAGCAGTACTTC
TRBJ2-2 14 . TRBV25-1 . CASSADRLSGELFF TGTGCCAGCAGTGCTGACAGGCTATCCGGGGAGCTGTTTTTT
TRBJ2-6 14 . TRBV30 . CAWSPEAGANVLTF TGTGCCTGGAGTCCAGAAGCTGGGGCCAACGTCCTGACTTTC